This T cell receptor (beta chain) is drawn from a study of blood T cell repertoires in COVID-19. About the study: Researchers got acute and convalescent COVID-19 samples from the United States, Italy and Spain.

With V trimmed by 4 bases and J by 5 bases, 4 bases remained unmatched. The CDR3 sequence is 14 residues long. Germline V gene lookup returns CDR1 LNHDA and CDR2 SQIVND (reference sequence). Original methodology: Estimation of nucleated cell counts was performed using reference gene primer amplification. The method was immunoSEQ multiplex PCR; TCRdb's version includes in-frame clones alone and lacks a portion of them. V and J calls and clone size come straight from that table; D and trimming were deduced from the DNA. The table records about 140,000 clones, about 88% of them present only once. The sequenced material came from peripheral blood. This TCR was recovered from a human donor with COVID-19, enrolled during active disease. The donor label of this sample is uncertain. The chain employs TRBV19 and TRBJ2-7; 11 bases agree with TRBD1. The DNA for the CDR3 is TGTGCCAGTAGTACGTGGGACAGGGGGAACGAGCAGTACTTC. Translated: CASSTWDRGNEQYF.